The 29 T cell receptor beta chains below were found in one sample sequenced in a study of blood T cell repertoires in COVID-19. Here immunoSEQ multiplex PCR was the method, and the copy in TCRdb shows in-frame clones only, minus some. The sample carries about 200,000 clones, around nine tenths recorded once. The sequencing sample was made of peripheral blood. All receptors come from a man aged 60 to 69 who had recovered from COVID-19.

CDR3 amino acids: CASTTSGPSYNEQFF. In nucleotides, the CDR3 is TGTGCCAGTACCACCTCAGGGCCTTCCTACAATGAGCAGTTCTTC. The gene calls are TRBV19 and TRBJ2-1, with a tentative D call TRBD1 (5 bases). This CDR3 is 15 amino acids long. The V end lost 7 bases, the J end lost 1 base, and 14 bases lay between the germline ends. Germline assignment: CDR1 LNHDA and CDR2 SQIVND (reference sequence).

This chain uses TRBV10-1 with TRBJ2-2, with TRBD1 identical over 7 bases. V dropped 6 bases and J dropped 4; count of bases not matched to a gene: 2. The CDR3 sequence is 13 residues long. Germline V gives CDR1 WNHNN, CDR2 SYGVQD (reference sequence). CDR3 sequence: CASSHRGTGELFF. The CDR3 DNA reads as TGCGCCAGCAGCCACAGGGGCACCGGGGAGCTGTTTTTT.

This rearrangement joins TRBV7-8 to TRBJ1-5; D not certain. The ends were cut back, 5 bases at V and 3 bases at J, with 8 bases in the middle. CDR3 length: 13 residues. CDR1 SGHVS and CDR2 FQNEAQ come from the germline V gene. CDR3 in amino acids: CASSATANQPQHF. CDR3 in DNA: TGTGCCAGCAGCGCAACAGCCAATCAGCCCCAGCATTTT.

The V and J genes are TRBV7-8 and TRBJ1-5; perhaps TRBD1 as D (5 bases). Trimming pared 1 base from V and 1 base from J, leaving 11 bases between. CDR1 SGHVS and CDR2 FQNEAQ come from the germline V gene. The CDR3 contains 16 residues. The CDR3 loop is CASSLVAGMSNQPQHF. CDR3 in DNA: TGTGCCAGCAGCTTAGTAGCAGGGATGAGCAATCAGCCCCAGCATTTT.

The genes are TRBV14 and TRBJ1-6; perhaps TRBD1 as D (5 bases). V lost 0 bases and J lost 10, with 10 bases in between. CDR1 and CDR2 from the germline V gene are SGHDN and FVKESK. The CDR3 consists of 14 residues. CDR3 residues: CASSQEGVGSPLHF. The CDR3 nucleotides are TGTGCCAGCAGCCAAGAAGGGGTAGGATCACCCCTCCACTTT. Full variable domain (rest looked up from reference TRBV14 and TRBJ1-6): EAGVTQFPSHSVIEKGQTVTLRCDPISGHDNLYWYRRVMGKEIKFLLHFVKESKQDESGMPNNRFLAERTGGTYSTLKVQPAELEDSGVYFCASSQEGVGSPLHFGNGTRLTVT.

The chain couples TRBV11-1 to TRBJ1-6; D perhaps matches TRBD1 (6 bases). The germline V gene has CDR1 SGHAT and CDR2 FQDESV (reference sequence). Trimming pared 6 bases from V and 4 bases from J, leaving 7 bases between. The CDR3 loop spans 13 amino acids. CDR3 sequence reads: CASRDSYNSPLHF. In DNA form, the CDR3 reads TGTGCCAGCAGGGACAGTTATAATTCACCCCTCCACTTT. Based on the CDR3 plus reference TRBV11-1 and TRBJ1-6, the full variable domain is EAEVAQSPRYKITEKSQAVAFWCDPISGHATLYWYRQILGQGPELLVQFQDESVVDDSQLPKDRFSAERLKGVDSTLKIQPAELGDSAMYLCASRDSYNSPLHFGNGTRLTVT.

The rearrangement uses TRBV27 and TRBJ2-1, with 8 bases fitting TRBD1. Germline trimming cut 1 base from V and 5 bases from J; bases unmatched to any gene: 13. The CDR3 loop spans 18 amino acids. In germline, CDR1 is MNHEY, CDR2 SMNVEV (reference sequence). CDR3 sequence (DNA): TGTGCCAGCAGTTTATTCAGGGGGCTAGGTACCCTTAACAATGAGCAGTTCTTC. Protein product: CASSLFRGLGTLNNEQFF.

The genes are TRBV3-1 (or the pseudogene TRBV3-2) and TRBJ2-5; no firm D call. The V and J ends lost 4 bases and 4 bases respectively, with 7 bases between them. Germline CDR1 reads LGHDT; CDR2 reads YNNKEL (reference sequence). CDR3 size: 12 residues. The CDR3 coding sequence is TGTGCCAGCAGCCGGCTAGGAGAGACCCAGTACTTC. The encoded protein is CASSRLGETQYF.

V gene TRBV6-2 or TRBV6-3 combines with J gene TRBJ2-3; 12 nucleotides agree with TRBD2. From germline, CDR1 is MNHEY and CDR2 SVGEGT. Trimming at V came to 1 base and at J to 0 bases, leaving 14 bases not matched to a gene. The CDR3 runs 21 residues. The CDR3 loop is CASSYLASGRALTSSTDTQYF. The CDR3 DNA follows: TGTGCCAGCAGTTACTTAGCTAGCGGGAGGGCCCTAACTTCTAGCACAGATACGCAGTATTTT.

The gene calls are TRBV9 and TRBJ1-5; perhaps TRBD1 as D (5 bases). The CDR3 runs to 15 residues. Trimming pared 3 bases from V and 6 bases from J, leaving 16 bases between. Per germline, CDR1 SGDLS and CDR2 YYNGEE. CDR3 sequence: CASSEGSGSVQPQHF. CDR3 nucleotides: TGTGCCAGCAGCGAGGGCTCAGGGTCGGTTCAGCCCCAGCATTTT.

This chain links TRBV7-7 with TRBJ2-3, with TRBD2 matching over 8 bases. V was pared by 2 bases and J by 6 bases, with 4 bases of the junction left unmatched. The CDR3 length is 14 residues. Germline loops: CDR1 SSHAT, CDR2 FNYEAQ (reference sequence). DNA for the CDR3: TGTGCCAGCAGCTTAAGCGGGGGTGGGGATACGCAGTATTTT. This sequence encodes CASSLSGGGDTQYF. Based on the CDR3 plus reference TRBV7-7 and TRBJ2-3, the full variable domain is GAGVSQSPRYKVTKRGQDVTLRCDPISSHATLYWYQQALGQGPEFLTYFNYEAQPDKSGLPSDRFSAERPEGSISTLTIQRTEQRDSAMYRCASSLSGGGDTQYFGPGTRLTVL.

V usage is TRBV7-3 and J usage is TRBJ2-2; the D gene is possibly TRBD1 (6 bases). The CDR3 contains 14 residues. Trimming cost V 1 base and J 5 bases, with 8 bases left between them. Germline V lookup: CDR1 SGHTA, CDR2 FQGTGA. Written as DNA, the CDR3 is TGTGCCAGCAGCTTAAACAGGGATACCGGGGAGCTGTTTTTT. Its translation is CASSLNRDTGELFF.

This clone was seen once. This chain joins TRBV2 and TRBJ2-1; 9 positions match TRBD2. The CDR3 extends over 14 amino acids. Losses at the gene ends were 7 bases for V and 5 bases for J; bases not matched to a gene: 6. Germline CDR1 SNHLY, CDR2 FYNNEI. The CDR3 sequence is CASTYSGGNNEQFF. The CDR3 DNA reads as TGTGCCAGCACCTATAGCGGGGGCAACAATGAGCAGTTCTTC.

The CDR3 loop is CAWRASGAYNEQFF. In DNA form, the CDR3 reads TGTGCCTGGAGAGCTAGCGGGGCCTACAATGAGCAGTTCTTC. This chain links TRBV30 with TRBJ2-1, with 9 bases aligning to TRBD2. This CDR3 region has 14 residues. J gave up 2 bases and V 3 bases, and 2 bases lay outside the gene matches. CDR1 and CDR2 from the germline V gene are GTSNPN and SVGIG (reference sequence).

V gene TRBV7-9 combines with J gene TRBJ2-5; D not certain. The V end was cut by 8 bases, the J end by 2 bases, with 9 bases between. Germline values: CDR1 SEHNR, CDR2 FQNEAQ (reference sequence). The CDR3 runs 12 residues. The CDR3 DNA reads as TGTGCCAGCGAGCGAACTCAAGAGACCCAGTACTTC. Translated, it gives CASERTQETQYF.

Here the CDR3 reads CASSNRGGLNNEQFF. The CDR3 nucleotides read TGTGCCAGTAGTAATCGGGGGGGGTTGAACAATGAGCAGTTCTTC. The chain joins TRBV19 to TRBJ2-1, with TRBD2 matching over 8 bases. This CDR3 region has 15 residues. Germline CDR1 reads LNHDA; CDR2 reads SQIVND (reference sequence). The trim removed 4 bases at V and 5 bases at J, leaving 7 bases unmatched.

The chain employs TRBV5-6 and TRBJ1-3; D gene ambiguous. Germline CDR1 and CDR2: SGHDT and YYEEEE. The CDR3 runs to 14 residues. The V end lost 1 base, the J end lost 1 base, and 6 bases lay between the germline ends. CDR3 sequence reads: CASSLRESGNTIYF. The DNA for the CDR3 is TGTGCCAGCAGCTTGAGGGAGTCTGGAAACACCATATATTTT.

The gene calls are TRBV9 and TRBJ1-3, with TRBD1 matching over 10 bases. The CDR3 spans 15 residues. The trim removed 3 bases at V and 4 bases at J, leaving 4 bases unmatched. Germline lookup yields CDR1 SGDLS and CDR2 YYNGEE. CDR3 in amino acids: CASSAGTGVGNTIYF. The CDR3 bases are TGTGCCAGCAGCGCAGGGACAGGGGTAGGAAACACCATATATTTT. Together with reference TRBV9 and TRBJ1-3, the CDR3 gives the full variable domain: DSGVTQTPKHLITATGQRVTLRCSPRSGDLSVYWYQQSLDQGLQFLIQYYNGEERAKGNILERFSAQQFPDLHSELNLSSLELGDSALYFCASSAGTGVGNTIYFGEGSWLTVV.

V gene TRBV3-1 (or the pseudogene TRBV3-2) combines with J gene TRBJ1-5, with a weak D call TRBD1 (5 bases). V lost 0 bases and J 2 bases, leaving 14 bases between the germline ends. This CDR3 is built from 17 residues. CDR1 is LGHDT and CDR2 is YNNKEL in the germline V gene (reference sequence). CDR3 nucleotide sequence: TGTGCCAGCAGCCAAGACGGGGGGACGACGGGCAATCAGCCCCAGCATTTT. Its translation: CASSQDGGTTGNQPQHF.

This clone was observed once. The V gene is TRBV12-3 or TRBV12-4, the J gene TRBJ2-5; the D gene is possibly TRBD2 (5 bases). This CDR3 is built from 13 residues. Between the trimmed V and J ends, which lost 4 bases and 1 base, there was a span of 7 bases. CDR3 DNA sequence: TGTGCCAGCAGTTCGGGATTCCAAGAGACCCAGTACTTC. This encodes CASSSGFQETQYF.

The chain carries TRBV2 and TRBJ2-6; 8 bases align to TRBD2. The length of the CDR3 is 19 residues. The V gene's germline CDR1 is SNHLY and CDR2 FYNNEI. Trimming cost V 1 base and J 0 bases; bases outside gene matches: 8. Here the CDR3 DNA reads TGTGCCAGCAGTGAAGTGCAAGCGGGGGTTTTCTCTGGGGCCAACGTCCTGACTTTC. This translates into CASSEVQAGVFSGANVLTF.

This clone was seen a few times. In nucleotides, the CDR3 is TGTGCCAGCAGGACAACCGGGAGACCGGTTCGGTTCTTC. Its protein is CASRTTGRPVRFF. This chain connects TRBV28 to TRBJ2-1; D is perhaps TRBD2 (6 bases). Germline V gene lookup returns CDR1 MDHEN and CDR2 SYDVKM. V was trimmed by 6 bases and J by 15 bases, leaving 21 bases between them. This CDR3 has 13 residues.

This clone was counted a single time. The rearrangement links TRBV11-1 to TRBJ1-2; tentative D call: TRBD1 (5 bases). Germline CDR1 and CDR2: SGHAT and FQDESV (reference sequence). The CDR3 is made up of 14 amino acids. The V end was cut by 3 bases, the J end by 3 bases, with 11 bases between. DNA of the CDR3: TGTGCCAGCAGCTTTATGCAGGGCTACTATGGCTACACCTTC. Encoded protein: CASSFMQGYYGYTF.

The J gene is TRBJ2-3, the V gene TRBV30, with D possibly being TRBD1 (5 bases). V shed 4 bases and J shed 2 bases, with 10 bases lying between them. From germline, CDR1 is GTSNPN and CDR2 SVGIG (reference sequence). This CDR3 region has 13 residues. The CDR3 DNA reads TGTGCCTGGAAAGGGGATAACACAGATACGCAGTATTTT. As protein: CAWKGDNTDTQYF. The whole variable domain, remainder taken from reference TRBV30 and TRBJ2-3, is SQTIHQWPATLVQPVGSPLSLECTVEGTSNPNLYWYRQAAGRGLQLLFYSVGIGQISSEVPQNLSASRPQDRQFILSSKKLLLSDSGFYLCAWKGDNTDTQYFGPGTRLTVL.

The V gene is TRBV2, the J gene TRBJ1-2; 9 bases are shared with TRBD1. The CDR3 spans 13 residues. Germline assignment: CDR1 SNHLY and CDR2 FYNNEI. The V segment lost 5 bases and the J segment 8 bases; nucleotides outside the gene matches: 6. The CDR3 protein is CASSPRDREGYTF. As DNA, the CDR3 is TGTGCCAGCAGTCCCCGGGACAGGGAGGGCTACACCTTC.

V gene TRBV12-5 combines with J gene TRBJ1-1; D might be TRBD1 (6 bases). Trimming pared 1 base from V and 1 base from J, leaving 10 bases between. The CDR3 extends over 15 amino acids. Looked up from germline, CDR1 is LGHNT and CDR2 is FRNRAP. CDR3 DNA sequence: TGTGCTAGTGGTTTGGAACAGGGCTCGAACACTGAAGCTTTCTTT. It codes for CASGLEQGSNTEAFF.

This clone appeared once. The V and J genes are TRBV21-1 and TRBJ2-2; no DNA check was done on the table's D call, TRBD2. TRBV21-1 is tagged as a pseudogene. The CDR3 covers 12 residues. The CDR3: CASSTDSGELFF. Written as DNA, the CDR3 is TGTGCCAGCAGCACCGACTCTGGGGAGCTATTTTTT.

The chain carries TRBV4-2 and TRBJ1-2; the match to TRBD1 covers 11 bases. Germline V CDR1 and CDR2: LGHNA, YNFKEQ. Trimming cost V 2 bases and J 6 bases; bases outside gene matches: 11. The CDR3 is 17 residues long. The DNA of the CDR3 is TGTGCCAGCAGCCAACGGGACCTAGGACAGGGGGCAAATGGCTACACCTTC. It codes for CASSQRDLGQGANGYTF.

The rearrangement joins TRBV7-3 to TRBJ2-3, with a possible D match to TRBD1 (5 bases). Germline V gene data show CDR1 as SGHTA and CDR2 as FQGTGA. CDR3 length equals 16 residues. The V end lost 9 bases, the J end lost 2 bases, and 21 bases lay between the germline ends. DNA of the CDR3: TGTGCCAGTAGTCCGCGGCCAGGGAAAAACACAGATACGCAGTATTTT. Translated: CASSPRPGKNTDTQYF.